These T cell receptor beta chains were read from a single sample in a study of cytomegalovirus exposure and HLA in healthy donors. Sequencing was performed with immunoSEQ multiplex PCR; in TCRdb, only in-frame clones are kept and a portion is missing. The profile covers around 160,000 clones, with roughly 80% appearing a single time and roughly 8% taken by the ten largest. Sequencing used PBMCs. All receptors come from a male donor in good health and CMV-seropositive. Both conserved end residues are part of each CDR3. D genes are given only for firm matches. The size field is filled for only some rows; it gives once, few, many or a size class.

J: TRBJ1-2
D: TRBD1
V: TRBV28
size: few
DNA: TGTGCCAGCAGTCCATACCATCGGACAGGTTTCTATGGCTACACCTTC
CDR3: CASSPYHRTGFYGYTF

J: TRBJ2-7
D: .
V: TRBV23-1
size: .
DNA: TGCGCCAGCAGTCAACCCCTAGGCCCCGAGCAGTACTTC
CDR3: CASSQPLGPEQYF

J: TRBJ1-2
D: .
V: TRBV30
size: .
DNA: TGTGCCTGGACCCTCGGAGGGGCTTATGGCTACACCTTC
CDR3: CAWTLGGAYGYTF

J: TRBJ2-6
D: .
V: TRBV30
size: .
DNA: TGTGCCTGGGGGACTCCTGGGGCCAACGGCCTGACTTTC
CDR3: CAWGTPGANGLTF

J: TRBJ1-1
D: TRBD1
V: TRBV7-9
size: .
DNA: TGTGCCAGCAGCCCCGGGACAGGGGTTCGCACTGAAGCTTTCTTT
CDR3: CASSPGTGVRTEAFF

J: TRBJ2-7
D: TRBD1
V: TRBV10-2
size: .
DNA: TGCGCCAGCAGACCCCGGGACAGGGTGGTGGGGGAGCAGTACTTC
CDR3: CASRPRDRVVGEQYF

J: TRBJ2-7
D: TRBD2
V: TRBV5-8
size: .
DNA: TGTGCCAGAGCGGGGATGAGGATGGACGAGCAGTACTTC
CDR3: CARAGMRMDEQYF

J: TRBJ2-2
D: .
V: TRBV10-3
size: .
DNA: TGTGCCATCATGAGCCTCCAAGCCGGGGAGCTGTTTTTT
CDR3: CAIMSLQAGELFF

J: TRBJ2-5
D: .
V: TRBV4-1
size: .
DNA: TGCGCCAGCAGCCAAGCGACTGGCCGGTACTTC
CDR3: CASSQATGRYF

J: TRBJ1-2
D: .
V: TRBV15
size: .
DNA: TGTGCCACCAGTCCGGACAGAACCGATTTCTATGGCTACACCTTC
CDR3: CATSPDRTDFYGYTF

J: TRBJ2-7
D: TRBD2
V: TRBV19
size: once
DNA: TGTGCCAGTACCTCCTCCGGGGCCGAGCCCGGGGGGGAGCAGTACTTC
CDR3: CASTSSGAEPGGEQYF

J: TRBJ1-1
D: .
V: TRBV5-1
size: few
DNA: TGCGCCAGCAGCTTGGAACCAGGGACTGAAGCTTTCTTT
CDR3: CASSLEPGTEAFF

J: TRBJ2-7
D: TRBD1
V: TRBV7-9
size: .
DNA: TGTGCCAGCAGCGGGGACAGGGGGTCCCTCTACGAGCAGTACTTC
CDR3: CASSGDRGSLYEQYF

J: TRBJ1-1
D: .
V: TRBV5-1
size: .
DNA: TGCGCCAGCACCCCAATCGGGAACACTGAAGCTTTCTTT
CDR3: CASTPIGNTEAFF

J: TRBJ2-7
D: .
V: TRBV28
size: .
DNA: TGTGCCAGCAGTTTATCTGGGACTTCCTACGAGCAGTACTTC
CDR3: CASSLSGTSYEQYF

J: TRBJ1-4
D: TRBD1
V: TRBV7-9
size: once
DNA: TGTGCCAGCAGCCGACAGGGGAATGAAAAACTGTTTTTT
CDR3: CASSRQGNEKLFF

J: TRBJ1-3
D: TRBD1
V: TRBV18
size: .
DNA: TGTGCCAGCTCACCAGGGACAGACTCTGGAAACACCATATATTTT
CDR3: CASSPGTDSGNTIYF

J: TRBJ2-7
D: .
V: TRBV7-8
size: .
DNA: TGTGCCAGCAGCTTGCTTCTAAATCCTACCTACGAGCAGTACTTC
CDR3: CASSLLLNPTYEQYF

J: TRBJ2-7
D: .
V: TRBV13
size: .
DNA: TGTGCCAGCAGCTGGGGAGAAACGACGGACGAGCAGTACTTC
CDR3: CASSWGETTDEQYF

J: TRBJ1-2
D: .
V: TRBV6-5
size: .
DNA: TGTGCCAGCAGTTACTCGTATCAGGTGTCGGGCTACACCTTC
CDR3: CASSYSYQVSGYTF